This T cell receptor beta chain was recovered during a study of Ad26.COV2.S vaccination and SARS-CoV-2 variants. Notes on the study in general: Vaccine recipients showed a spike-specific TCR breadth that was higher than in placebo recipients.

Comment on this clone: Its antigen is as yet unknown.

This CDR3 spans 15 amino acids. Trimming took 1 base from V and 1 from J, leaving 11 bases between them. The germline V gene has CDR1 LGHDT and CDR2 YNNKEL (reference sequence). Libraries were prepared by immunoSEQ multiplex PCR; TCRdb keeps only in-frame clonotypes and omits some of them. This sample has about 97,000 clones; about three quarters occur once, and the top ten carry around 16%. The chain links TRBV3-1 (or the pseudogene TRBV3-2) to TRBJ2-7; D not certain. The receptor was derived from a human donor who had recovered from COVID-19. The starting material was peripheral blood, obtained after recovery from COVID-19. The chain's CDR3 is CASSQVSVGSYEQYF. CDR3 nucleotide sequence: TGTGCCAGCAGCCAAGTGTCAGTAGGGTCCTACGAGCAGTACTTC.